Included here is one T cell receptor (beta chain) sequence, with context. Other DNA sequences of this sample code for an identical CDR3. This table comes from immunoSEQ multiplex PCR, and its TCRdb copy is limited to in-frame clones, with some not included. The data contain hundreds of thousands of clones, 88% of them singletons. These data belong to a study of blood T cell repertoires in COVID-19. The germline V gene encodes CDR1 SGHRS and CDR2 YFSETQ. This CDR3 has 13 residues. V lost 0 bases and J 1 base, leaving 3 bases between the germline ends. The clonotype comes from a woman aged 45 to 65 who had recovered from COVID-19. J is TRBJ2-3 and V is TRBV5-1; D is ambiguous. Sequences were obtained from PBMCs or T cells enriched from blood (not recorded which). The CDR3 coding sequence is TGCGCCAGCAGCTTGGCAGGCACAGATACGCAGTATTTT. Translating gives CASSLAGTDTQYF.